These T cell receptor beta chains were read from a single sample in a study of persistence of HIV-infected CD4 T cells. The antigens of these receptors remain unknown. Produced via immunoSEQ multiplex PCR; TCRdb's table is partial and in-frame only. The sample carries tens of thousands of clones, around three quarters recorded once. The sample in question was CD4+ T cells sorted from PBMCs after roughly 18-hour stimulation, obtained from a patient who received antiretroviral therapy. The receptors were sampled from an adult man with HIV who was CMV-seropositive. Both conserved end residues are trimmed from each CDR3. The D gene is left open where the match is weak.

v_call,d_call,cdr3_length,cdr3_aa
TRBV4-2,TRBD2,14,ASSQEMGLASNEQF
TRBV6-2/TRBV6-3,-,13,ASSLPGVGNQPQH
TRBV7-6,-,11,ASSPGGNTEAF
TRBV6-5,TRBD1,13,ASSRLGQGWNGYT
TRBV6-5,-,12,ASSSLGGDQPQH
TRBV7-2,-,13,ASSLEKSGNQPQH
TRBV3-1/TRBV3-2,-,12,ASSSGLSDYGYT
TRBV9,-,13,ASSPQTGPNTEAF
TRBV24-1,-,14,ATSDSRAPLAETQY
TRBV7-8,TRBD2,15,ASSFIAGVGLDGELF
TRBV20-1,TRBD2,13,SASRSSGRAGELF
TRBV29-1,TRBD1,13,SVEWGTGLSYEQY
TRBV25-1,-,11,ASRGREGQPQH
TRBV5-1,-,12,ASSLKGAPGELF
TRBV6-6,-,15,ASSPRTAYTTNEKLF
TRBV5-4,-,11,ASSLDSLETQY
TRBV5-6,TRBD2,12,ASSWGGRRSEQY
TRBV21-1,-,13,ARDGSRLTHTEAF
TRBV5-1,TRBD2,14,ASSSGVAGVADTQY
TRBV13,TRBD1,13,ASSLTGGFIETQY
TRBV5-1,-,12,ASSHGNSGNTIY